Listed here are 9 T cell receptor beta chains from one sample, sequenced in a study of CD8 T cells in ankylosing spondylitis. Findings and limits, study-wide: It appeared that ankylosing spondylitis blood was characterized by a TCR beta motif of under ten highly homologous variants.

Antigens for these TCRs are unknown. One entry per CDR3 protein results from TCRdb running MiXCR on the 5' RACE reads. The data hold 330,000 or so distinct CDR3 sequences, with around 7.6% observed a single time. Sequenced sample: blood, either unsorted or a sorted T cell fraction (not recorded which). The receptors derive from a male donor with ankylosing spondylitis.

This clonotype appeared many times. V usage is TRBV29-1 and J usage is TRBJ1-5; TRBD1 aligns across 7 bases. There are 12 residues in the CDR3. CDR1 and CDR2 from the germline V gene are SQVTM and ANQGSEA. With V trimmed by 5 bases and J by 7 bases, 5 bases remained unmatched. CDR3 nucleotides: TGCAGCGTTACTACAGGGGACCAGCCCCAGCATTTT. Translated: CSVTTGDQPQHF. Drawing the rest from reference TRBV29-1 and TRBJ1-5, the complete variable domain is SAVISQKPSRDICQRGTSLTIQCQVDSQVTMMFWYRQQPGQSLTLIATANQGSEATYESGFVIDKFPISRPNLTFSTLTVSNMSPEDSSIYLCSVTTGDQPQHFGDGTRLSIL.

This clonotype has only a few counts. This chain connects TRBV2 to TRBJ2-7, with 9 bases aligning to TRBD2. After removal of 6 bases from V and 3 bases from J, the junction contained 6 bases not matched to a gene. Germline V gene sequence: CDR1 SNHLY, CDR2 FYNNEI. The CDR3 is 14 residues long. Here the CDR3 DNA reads TGTGCCAGCAGGCCGGGACTAGCTTTCTACGAGCAGTACTTC. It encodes CASRPGLAFYEQYF.

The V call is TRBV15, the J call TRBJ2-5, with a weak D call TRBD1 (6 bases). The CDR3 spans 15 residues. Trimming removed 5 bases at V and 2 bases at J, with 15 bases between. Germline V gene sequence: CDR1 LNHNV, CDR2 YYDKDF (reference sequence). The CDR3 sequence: CATSPSRQVQETQYF. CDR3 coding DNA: TGTGCCACCAGCCCTTCCCGACAGGTACAAGAGACCCAGTACTTC. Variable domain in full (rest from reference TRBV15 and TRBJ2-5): DAMVIQNPRYQVTQFGKPVTLSCSQTLNHNVMYWYQQKSSQAPKLLFHYYDKDFNNEADTPDNFQSRRPNTSFCFLDIRSPGLGDTAMYLCATSPSRQVQETQYFGPGTRLLVL.

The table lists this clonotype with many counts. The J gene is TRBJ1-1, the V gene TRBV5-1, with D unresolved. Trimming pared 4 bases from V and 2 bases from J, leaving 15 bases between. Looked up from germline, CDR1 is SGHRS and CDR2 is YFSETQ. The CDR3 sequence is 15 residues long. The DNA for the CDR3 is TGCGCCAGCAGCGTTCGAGAGGGAGGAAACACTGAAGCTTTCTTT. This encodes CASSVREGGNTEAFF.

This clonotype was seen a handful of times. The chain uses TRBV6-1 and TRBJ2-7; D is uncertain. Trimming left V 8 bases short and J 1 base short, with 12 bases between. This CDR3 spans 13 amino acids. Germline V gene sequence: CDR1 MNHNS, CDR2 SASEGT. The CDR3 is CASAEVLSYEQYF. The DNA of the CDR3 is TGTGCCAGCGCGGAAGTACTATCCTACGAGCAGTACTTC.

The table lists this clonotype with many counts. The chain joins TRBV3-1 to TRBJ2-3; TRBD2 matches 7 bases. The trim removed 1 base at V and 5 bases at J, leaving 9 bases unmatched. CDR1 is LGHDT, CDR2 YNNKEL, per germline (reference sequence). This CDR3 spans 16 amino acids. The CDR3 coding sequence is TGTGCCAGCAGCCAAGGAACTAGCGTACTGGTAGATACGCAGTATTTT. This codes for CASSQGTSVLVDTQYF.

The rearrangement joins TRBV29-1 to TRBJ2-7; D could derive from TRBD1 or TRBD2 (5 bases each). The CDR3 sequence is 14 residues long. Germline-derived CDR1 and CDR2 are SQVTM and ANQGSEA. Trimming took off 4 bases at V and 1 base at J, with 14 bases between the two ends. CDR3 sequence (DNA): TGCAGCGTTGTTCGGTCTGGGGGATCCTACGAGCAGTACTTC. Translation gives CSVVRSGGSYEQYF.

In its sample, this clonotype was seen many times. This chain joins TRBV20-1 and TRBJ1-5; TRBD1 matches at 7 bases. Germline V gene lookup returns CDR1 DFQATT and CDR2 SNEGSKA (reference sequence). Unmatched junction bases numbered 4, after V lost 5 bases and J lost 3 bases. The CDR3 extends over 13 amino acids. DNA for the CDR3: TGCAGTGCTTACCAGGGGGACAATCAGCCCCAGCATTTT. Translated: CSAYQGDNQPQHF.

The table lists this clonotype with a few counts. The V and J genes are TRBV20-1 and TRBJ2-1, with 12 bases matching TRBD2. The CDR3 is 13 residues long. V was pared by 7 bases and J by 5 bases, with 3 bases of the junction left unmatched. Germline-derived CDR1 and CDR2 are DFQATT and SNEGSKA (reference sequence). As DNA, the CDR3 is TGCAGTGTTAGGACTAGCGGGAACAATGAGCAGTTCTTC. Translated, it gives CSVRTSGNNEQFF.